This T cell receptor (beta chain) came from a study of blood T cell repertoires in COVID-19. Profiling relied on immunoSEQ multiplex PCR, and the TCRdb table lists in-frame clones only, not all of them. Of about 35,000 clones in the sample, about four fifths were seen once. The clonotype comes from a man in his forties or fifties with acute or convalescent COVID-19. Material for sequencing was peripheral blood.

Here the CDR3 reads CASSPLREGNYNEQFF. The CDR3 DNA follows: TGTGCCAGCTCACCATTGCGGGAGGGTAACTACAATGAGCAGTTCTTC. This chain connects TRBV18 to TRBJ2-1, with TRBD2 matching 9 bases. Per the germline V gene, CDR1 is KGHSH and CDR2 is LQKENI. Unmatched junction bases numbered 5, after V lost 2 bases and J lost 3 bases. CDR3 length: 16 amino acids. Drawing the rest from reference TRBV18 and TRBJ2-1, the complete variable domain is NAGVMQNPRHLVRRRGQEARLRCSPMKGHSHVYWYRQLPEEGLKFMVYLQKENIIDESGMPKERFSAEFPKEGPSILRIQQVVRGDSAAYFCASSPLREGNYNEQFFGPGTRLTVL.